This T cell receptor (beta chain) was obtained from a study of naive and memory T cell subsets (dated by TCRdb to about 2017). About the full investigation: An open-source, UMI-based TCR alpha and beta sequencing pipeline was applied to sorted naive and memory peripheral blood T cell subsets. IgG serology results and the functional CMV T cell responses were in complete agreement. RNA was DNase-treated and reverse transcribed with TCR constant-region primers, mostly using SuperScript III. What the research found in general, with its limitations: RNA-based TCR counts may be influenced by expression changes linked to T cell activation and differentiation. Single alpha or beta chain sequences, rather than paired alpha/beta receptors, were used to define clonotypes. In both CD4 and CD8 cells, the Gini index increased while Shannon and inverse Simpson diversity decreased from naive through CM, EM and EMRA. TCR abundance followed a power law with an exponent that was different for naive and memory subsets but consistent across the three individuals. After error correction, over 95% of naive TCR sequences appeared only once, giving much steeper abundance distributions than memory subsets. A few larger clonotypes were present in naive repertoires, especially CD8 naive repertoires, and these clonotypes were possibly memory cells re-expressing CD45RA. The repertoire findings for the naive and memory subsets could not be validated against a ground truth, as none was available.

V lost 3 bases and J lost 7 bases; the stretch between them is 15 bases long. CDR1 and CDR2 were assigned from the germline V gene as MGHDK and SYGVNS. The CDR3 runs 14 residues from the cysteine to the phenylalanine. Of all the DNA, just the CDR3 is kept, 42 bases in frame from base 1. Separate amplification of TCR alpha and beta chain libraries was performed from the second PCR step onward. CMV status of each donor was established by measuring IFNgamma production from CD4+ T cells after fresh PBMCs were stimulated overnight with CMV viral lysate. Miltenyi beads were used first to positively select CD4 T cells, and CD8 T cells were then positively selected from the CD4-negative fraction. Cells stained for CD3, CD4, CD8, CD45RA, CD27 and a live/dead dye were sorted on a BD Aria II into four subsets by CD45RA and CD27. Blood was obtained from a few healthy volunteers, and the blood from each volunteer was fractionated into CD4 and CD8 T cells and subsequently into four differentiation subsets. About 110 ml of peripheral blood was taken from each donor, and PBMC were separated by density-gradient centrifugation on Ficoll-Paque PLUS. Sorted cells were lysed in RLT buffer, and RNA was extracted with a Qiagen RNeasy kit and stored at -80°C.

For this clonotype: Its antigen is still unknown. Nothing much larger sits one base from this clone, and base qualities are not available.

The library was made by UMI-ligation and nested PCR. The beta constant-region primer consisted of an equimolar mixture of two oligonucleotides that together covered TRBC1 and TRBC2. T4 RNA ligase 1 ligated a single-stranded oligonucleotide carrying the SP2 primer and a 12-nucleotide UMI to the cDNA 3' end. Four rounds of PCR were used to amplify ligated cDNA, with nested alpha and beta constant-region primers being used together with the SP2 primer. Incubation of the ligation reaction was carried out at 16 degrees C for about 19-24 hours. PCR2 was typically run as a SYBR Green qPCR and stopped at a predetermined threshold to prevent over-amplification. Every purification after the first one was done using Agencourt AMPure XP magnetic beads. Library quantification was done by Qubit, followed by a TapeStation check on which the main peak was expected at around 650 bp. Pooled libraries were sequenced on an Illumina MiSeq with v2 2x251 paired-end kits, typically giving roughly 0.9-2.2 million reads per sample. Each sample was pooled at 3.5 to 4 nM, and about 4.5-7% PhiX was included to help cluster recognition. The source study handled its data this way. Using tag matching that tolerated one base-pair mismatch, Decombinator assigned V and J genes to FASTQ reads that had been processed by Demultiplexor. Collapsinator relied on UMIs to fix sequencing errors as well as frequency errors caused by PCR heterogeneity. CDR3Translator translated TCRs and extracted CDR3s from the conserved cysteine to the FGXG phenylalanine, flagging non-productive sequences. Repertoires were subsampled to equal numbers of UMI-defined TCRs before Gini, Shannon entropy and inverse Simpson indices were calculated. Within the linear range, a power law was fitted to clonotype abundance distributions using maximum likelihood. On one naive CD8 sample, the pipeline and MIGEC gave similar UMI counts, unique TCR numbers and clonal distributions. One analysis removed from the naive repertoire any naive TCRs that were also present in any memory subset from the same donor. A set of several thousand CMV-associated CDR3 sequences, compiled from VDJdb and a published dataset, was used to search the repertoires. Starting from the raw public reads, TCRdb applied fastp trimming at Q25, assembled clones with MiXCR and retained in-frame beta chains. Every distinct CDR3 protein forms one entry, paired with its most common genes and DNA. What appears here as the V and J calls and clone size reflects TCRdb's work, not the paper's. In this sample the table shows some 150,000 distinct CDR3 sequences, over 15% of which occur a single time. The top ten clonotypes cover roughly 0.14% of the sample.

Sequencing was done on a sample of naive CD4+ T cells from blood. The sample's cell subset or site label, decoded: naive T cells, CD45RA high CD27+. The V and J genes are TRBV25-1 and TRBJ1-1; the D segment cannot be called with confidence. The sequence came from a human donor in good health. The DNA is TGTGCCAGCAGTGACTACCTCCAGGTTGATGAAGCTTTCTTT. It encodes CASSDYLQVDEAFF.